The entry below describes one TCR beta chain. Its target is not known. TCRdb redid the calling of the 5' RACE reads with MiXCR, one entry per CDR3 protein. Among about 440,000 distinct CDR3 sequences listed, roughly 17% were seen once. The source of the sample is a study of CD8 T cells in ankylosing spondylitis. V was pared by 4 bases and J by 1 base, with 17 bases between. Germline-derived CDR1 and CDR2 are MNHEY and SMNVEV (reference sequence). The CDR3 length is 16 residues. Points from the study as a whole: Within ankylosing spondylitis blood, a TCR beta motif made up of seven to nine highly homologous variants appeared to be characteristic. A CD8+ phenotype characterized the disease-linked clones, which were relatively rare in peripheral blood. Significantly higher representation of disease-linked clones was reported for matched ankylosing spondylitis synovial fluid.

The J gene is TRBJ2-7, the V gene TRBV27; tentatively, D is TRBD2 (5 bases). This clonotype originated in a male donor with ankylosing spondylitis. The sequencing sample was made of blood, either unsorted or a sorted T cell fraction (not recorded which). CDR3 sequence reads: CASSSPRAGLSYEQYF. The CDR3, as DNA: TGTGCCAGCAGTTCCCCCCGGGCGGGTCTTTCCTACGAGCAGTACTTC.